A selection of T cell receptor beta chains follows, all from one sample in a study of T cell clonotyping in hematopoietic cell transplantation. The protocol was immunoSEQ multiplex PCR, while the TCRdb copy is restricted to in-frame clones and leaves out a portion. The sample carries some 13,000 clones, 80% to 95% recorded once. Sequencing used peripheral blood mononuclear cells. These receptors originate from a man in his thirties or forties in good health. Some clones in this sample may be carry-over from other donors' samples. The CDR3 runs from the conserved cysteine through the conserved F or W. Fields, in order: clone size, D gene, J gene, V gene, CDR3 protein, CDR3 DNA. D genes are given only for firm matches. The size of a clone is reported for some rows only, either as once, few or many, or as a class for expanded clones.

NA	TRBD2	TRBJ2-7	TRBV10-1	CAVREGDHEQYF	TGCGCCGTAAGGGAGGGCGACCACGAGCAGTACTTC
NA	NA	TRBJ2-1	TRBV7-9	CASSPIGIYNEQFF	TGTGCCAGCAGCCCAATCGGGATCTACAATGAGCAGTTCTTC
NA	TRBD1	TRBJ2-7	TRBV6-1	CASLRTGGNEQYF	TGTGCCAGCTTAAGGACAGGGGGGAACGAGCAGTACTTC
NA	TRBD1	TRBJ2-7	TRBV30	CAWSAGTGFYEQYF	TGTGCCTGGAGTGCCGGGACAGGGTTCTACGAGCAGTACTTC
NA	TRBD2	TRBJ2-3	TRBV7-2	CASSLPGLAGGPTADTQYF	TGTGCCAGCAGCCTCCCGGGACTAGCGGGAGGGCCGACGGCAGATACGCAGTATTTT
NA	TRBD2	TRBJ2-7	TRBV7-2	CASSLMASGGAGEQYF	TGTGCCAGCAGCTTAATGGCTAGCGGGGGGGCGGGAGAGCAGTACTTC
NA	NA	TRBJ1-5	TRBV7-6	CASSLPNQPQHF	TGTGCCAGCAGCTTACCGAATCAGCCCCAGCATTTT
NA	NA	TRBJ1-1	TRBV5-4	CASSLAGELGNTEAFF	TGTGCCAGCAGCTTGGCTGGAGAACTCGGGAACACTGAAGCTTTCTTT
NA	TRBD1	TRBJ1-2	TRBV5-6	CASSLRDRVGYTF	TGTGCCAGCAGCTTGAGGGACAGGGTTGGCTACACCTTC
NA	NA	TRBJ2-5	TRBV2	CASSERGVGGQETQYF	TGTGCCAGCAGTGAAAGAGGGGTGGGGGGCCAAGAGACCCAGTACTTC
NA	TRBD1	TRBJ1-2	TRBV27	CASSVDRRGTHTF	TGTGCCAGCAGTGTAGACCGCAGGGGGACTCACACCTTC
once	TRBD1	TRBJ1-2	TRBV5-6	CASSLVTGGDYGYTF	TGTGCCAGCAGCTTGGTTACAGGGGGCGACTATGGCTACACCTTC
NA	TRBD1	TRBJ2-5	TRBV29-1	CSVSTGASTETQYF	TGCAGCGTAAGTACAGGGGCTTCCACGGAGACCCAGTACTTC
NA	NA	TRBJ1-1	TRBV7-9	CASSPIQGRDTEAFF	TGTGCCAGCAGCCCAATTCAGGGGAGAGACACTGAAGCTTTCTTT
NA	TRBD2	TRBJ2-1	TRBV4-2	CASSQAVGLAGSGWQFF	TGTGCCAGCAGCCAAGCGGTAGGGCTAGCGGGGAGTGGGTGGCAGTTCTTC
NA	NA	TRBJ1-3	TRBV7-7	CASSLWSNTIYF	TGTGCTAGCAGCTTATGGAGCAACACCATATATTTT
once	NA	TRBJ2-5	TRBV5-1	CASSLVPGQETQYF	TGCGCCAGCAGCTTGGTTCCAGGCCAAGAGACCCAGTACTTC
NA	NA	TRBJ2-3	TRBV6-1	CASRYDPHTDTQYF	TGTGCCAGCAGATACGACCCTCACACAGATACGCAGTATTTT
NA	NA	TRBJ1-5	TRBV5-6	CASSLGVGNQPQHF	TGTGCCAGCAGCCTAGGGGTGGGCAATCAGCCCCAGCATTTT
NA	NA	TRBJ1-3	TRBV10-3	CAISEREGVISGNTIYF	TGTGCCATCAGTGAAAGGGAGGGGGTCATCTCTGGAAACACCATATATTTT
NA	TRBD1	TRBJ1-2	TRBV7-2	CASSLNRGGGYGYTF	TGTGCCAGCAGCTTAAACAGGGGCGGGGGCTATGGCTACACCTTC
NA	TRBD1	TRBJ2-7	TRBV29-1	CSGRTGGAEQYF	TGCAGCGGAAGGACAGGGGGCGCCGAGCAGTACTTC
NA	NA	TRBJ1-2	TRBV9	CASSVEFGANYGYTF	TGTGCCAGCAGCGTAGAGTTTGGGGCTAACTATGGCTACACCTTC
NA	NA	TRBJ1-2	TRBV2	CASSIQGGYGYTF	TGTGCCAGCAGTATACAGGGAGGGTATGGCTACACCTTC
NA	TRBD2	TRBJ2-7	TRBV7-2	CASSRHGTSGSYEQYF	TGTGCCAGCAGCAGACACGGGACTAGCGGGAGCTACGAGCAGTACTTC
NA	NA	TRBJ2-3	TRBV5-8	CASSFPGGLSTDTQYF	TGTGCCAGCAGCTTTCCCGGGGGGCTCAGCACAGATACGCAGTATTTT
NA	NA	TRBJ1-5	TRBV11-2	CASSPTTGVAQPQHF	TGTGCCAGCAGCCCAACGACGGGTGTAGCTCAGCCCCAGCATTTT
NA	TRBD1	TRBJ1-5	TRBV19	CASTEPGQGGQPQHF	TGTGCCAGTACGGAACCGGGACAGGGAGGTCAGCCCCAGCATTTT
NA	NA	TRBJ2-7	TRBV6-6	CASSRSYEQYF	TGTGCCAGCAGTCGCTCCTACGAGCAGTACTTC
NA	NA	TRBJ2-5	TRBV4-2	CASSHGTLRQETQYF	TGTGCCAGCAGCCATGGGACACTACGCCAAGAGACCCAGTACTTC
NA	TRBD1	TRBJ2-7	TRBV7-2	CASSLPQGVYEQYF	TGTGCCAGCAGCTTACCCCAGGGGGTCTACGAGCAGTACTTC
once	TRBD1	TRBJ1-6	TRBV7-9	CASSRTGDNSPLHF	TGTGCCAGCAGCCGGACAGGGGACAATTCACCCCTCCACTTT
NA	NA	TRBJ2-7	TRBV2	CASCAALYEQYF	TGTGCCAGTTGCGCGGCTCTTTACGAGCAGTACTTC
NA	TRBD1	TRBJ2-5	TRBV2	CASSPGTGTQETQYF	TGTGCCAGCAGCCCCGGGACAGGGACTCAAGAGACCCAGTACTTC
NA	NA	TRBJ1-1	TRBV2	CASRVGGPHMNTEAFF	TGTGCCAGCAGAGTCGGAGGTCCACACATGAACACTGAAGCTTTCTTT
NA	TRBD1	TRBJ2-7	TRBV29-1	CSVEEYGTGVGEQYF	TGCAGCGTTGAAGAATATGGGACAGGCGTAGGCGAGCAGTACTTC
once	NA	TRBJ2-3	TRBV30	CAWSEGSSDTQYF	TGTGCCTGGAGCGAGGGGAGCTCAGATACGCAGTATTTT
NA	NA	TRBJ2-3	TRBV7-2	CASSLQGMVTDTQYF	TGTGCCAGCAGCTTACAGGGGATGGTCACAGATACGCAGTATTTT
NA	TRBD1	TRBJ1-5	TRBV6-6	CASSLLGQGEKHF	TGTGCCAGCAGTCTACTGGGGCAGGGGGAGAAACATTTT
NA	NA	TRBJ2-5	TRBV5-4	CASSLGGQSKETQYF	TGTGCCAGCAGCTTGGGGGGTCAGTCTAAAGAGACCCAGTACTTC
NA	NA	TRBJ2-3	TRBV2	CASSVLVTDTQYF	TGTGCCAGCAGTGTATTAGTAACCGATACGCAGTATTTT
NA	TRBD2	TRBJ2-7	TRBV7-2	CASSHRLAGAYEQYF	TGTGCCAGCAGCCATAGACTAGCGGGAGCCTACGAGCAGTACTTC
few	TRBD1	TRBJ1-2	TRBV5-1	CASSLEGLQGGGYTF	TGCGCCAGCAGCTTGGAGGGACTCCAGGGGGGTGGCTACACCTTC
NA	NA	TRBJ1-2	TRBV30	CAWRRGGYTF	TGTGCCTGGAGGAGGGGGGGCTACACCTTC
NA	TRBD1	TRBJ1-2	TRBV4-2	CASSQLWTGSSANYGYTF	TGTGCCAGCAGCCAACTCTGGACAGGATCCTCGGCTAACTATGGCTACACCTTC